The clone carrying this T cell receptor (beta chain) was found many times. What it binds is unknown. The sequenced fragment ends 3 residues before the CDR3 boundary, so the rest is inferred from the germline J gene. This CDR3 has 13 residues. Germline V CDR1 and CDR2: DFQATT, SNEGSKA (reference sequence). Produced via immunoSEQ multiplex PCR; TCRdb's table is partial and in-frame only. The sample was found to contain 50,000 or so clones, and every one recurs. This specimen belongs to a study of T cell clonality in common variable immunodeficiency. Study-level findings and limits: Reportedly, TCR beta sequences from common variable immunodeficiency showed fewer deletions and N-nucleotide insertions. Shared TCRbeta clones were fewer between CVID subjects than controls.

Patients and controls were mostly of Caucasian heritage. Blood samples were heparinized, roughly 5 to 8 ml per donor. The TCR comes from a person aged 18 to 69 in good health. This rearrangement joins TRBV20-1 to TRBJ1-4; D may be TRBD1 (5 bases). Specimen: peripheral blood mononuclear cells. This CDR3 is CSASRGEASPLFF. The DNA read from the CDR3 is TGCAGTGCTAGTCGAGGGGAGGCCTCACCA.